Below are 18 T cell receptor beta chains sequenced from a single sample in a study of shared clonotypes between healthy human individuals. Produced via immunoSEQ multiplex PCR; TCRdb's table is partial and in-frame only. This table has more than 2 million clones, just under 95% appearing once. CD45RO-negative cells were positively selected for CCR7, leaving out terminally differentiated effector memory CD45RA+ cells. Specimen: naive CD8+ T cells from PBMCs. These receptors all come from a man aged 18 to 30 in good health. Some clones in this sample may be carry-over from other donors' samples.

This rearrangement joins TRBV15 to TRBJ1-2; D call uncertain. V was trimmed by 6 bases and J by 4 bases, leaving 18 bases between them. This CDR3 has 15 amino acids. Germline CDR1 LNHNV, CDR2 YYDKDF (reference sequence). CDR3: CATSSTIFRGYGYTF. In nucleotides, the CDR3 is TGTGCCACCAGTTCCACCATTTTCCGGGGCTATGGCTACACCTTC.

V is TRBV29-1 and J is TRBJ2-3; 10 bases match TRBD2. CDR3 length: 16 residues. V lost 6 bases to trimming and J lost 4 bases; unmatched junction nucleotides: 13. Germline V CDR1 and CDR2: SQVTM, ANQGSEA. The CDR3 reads CSVTNGPSGRSDTQYF. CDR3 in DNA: TGCAGCGTCACGAACGGTCCTAGCGGGAGATCAGATACGCAGTATTTT.

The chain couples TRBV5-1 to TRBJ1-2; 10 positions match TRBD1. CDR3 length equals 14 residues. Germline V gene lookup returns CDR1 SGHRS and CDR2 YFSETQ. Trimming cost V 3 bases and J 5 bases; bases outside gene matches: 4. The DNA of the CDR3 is TGCGCCAGCAGCTGGACAGGGGGATTTTATGGCTACACCTTC. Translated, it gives CASSWTGGFYGYTF.

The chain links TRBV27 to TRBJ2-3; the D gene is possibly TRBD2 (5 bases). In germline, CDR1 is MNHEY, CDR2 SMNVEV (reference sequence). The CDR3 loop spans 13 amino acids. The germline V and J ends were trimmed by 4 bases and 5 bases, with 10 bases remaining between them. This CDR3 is CASSWTREDTQYF. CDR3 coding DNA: TGTGCCAGCAGTTGGACCCGGGAAGATACGCAGTATTTT.

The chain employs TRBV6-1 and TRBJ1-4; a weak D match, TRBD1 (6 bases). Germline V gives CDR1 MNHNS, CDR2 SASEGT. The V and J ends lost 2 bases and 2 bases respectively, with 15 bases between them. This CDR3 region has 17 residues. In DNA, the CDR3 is TGTGCCAGCAGTGAACGATTCGGGGGCCGGACTAATGAAAAACTGTTTTTT. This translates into CASSERFGGRTNEKLFF.

The CDR3 region has the DNA TGCGCCAGCAGCCAGGGCCGCCGGGACAGGGGGCTCGATGAGCAGTTCTTC. Residues: CASSQGRRDRGLDEQFF. The V and J genes are TRBV4-3 and TRBJ2-1, with 12 bases identical to TRBD1. This CDR3 has 17 residues. CDR1 LGHNA and CDR2 YSLEER come from the germline V gene. J was trimmed by 8 bases and V by 3 bases; bases with no gene match: 11.

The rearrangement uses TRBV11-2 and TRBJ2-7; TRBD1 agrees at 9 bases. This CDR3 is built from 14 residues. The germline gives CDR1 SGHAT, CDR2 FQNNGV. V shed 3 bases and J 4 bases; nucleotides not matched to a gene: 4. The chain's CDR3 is CASSFGTGWYEQYF. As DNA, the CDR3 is TGTGCCAGCAGCTTTGGGACAGGGTGGTACGAGCAGTACTTC.

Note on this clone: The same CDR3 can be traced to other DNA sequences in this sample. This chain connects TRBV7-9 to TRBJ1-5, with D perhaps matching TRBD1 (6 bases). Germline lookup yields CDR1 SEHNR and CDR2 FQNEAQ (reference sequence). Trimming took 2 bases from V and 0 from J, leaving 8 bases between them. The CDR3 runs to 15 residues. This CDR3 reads CASSLLGGSNQPQHF. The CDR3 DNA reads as TGTGCCAGCAGCTTATTAGGGGGTAGCAATCAGCCCCAGCATTTT.

The DNA for the CDR3 is TGTGCCAGCAGTTATTACGGACAGGACACCTACGAGCAGTACTTC. It codes for CASSYYGQDTYEQYF. V and J are TRBV6-5 and TRBJ2-7; 7 bases are shared with TRBD1. The J segment lost 2 bases and the V segment lost 3 bases, leaving 7 bases of the junction unmatched. The CDR3 extends over 15 amino acids. Germline CDR1 and CDR2: MNHEY and SVGAGI.

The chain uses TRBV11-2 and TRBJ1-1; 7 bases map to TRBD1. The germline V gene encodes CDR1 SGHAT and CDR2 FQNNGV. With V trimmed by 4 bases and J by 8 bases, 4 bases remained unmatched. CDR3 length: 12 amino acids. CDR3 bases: TGTGCCAGCAGCTCGGGACAGCAGGAAGCTTTCTTT. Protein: CASSSGQQEAFF.

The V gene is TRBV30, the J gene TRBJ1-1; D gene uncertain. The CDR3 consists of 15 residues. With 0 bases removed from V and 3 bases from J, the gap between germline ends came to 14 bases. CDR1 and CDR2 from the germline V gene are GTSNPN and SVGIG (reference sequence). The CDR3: CAWSVQAGEDTEAFF. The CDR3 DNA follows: TGTGCCTGGAGTGTACAAGCAGGAGAGGACACTGAAGCTTTCTTT.

This chain's CDR3 is CASSLTSGPGNEQFF. The CDR3 DNA reads as TGCGCCAGCAGCCTGACTAGCGGACCTGGAAATGAGCAGTTCTTC. The chain combines TRBV5-1 with TRBJ2-1, with 9 bases aligning to TRBD2. The CDR3 covers 15 residues. V lost 4 bases and J lost 7; bases outside the gene matches: 9. Germline lookup yields CDR1 SGHRS and CDR2 YFSETQ.

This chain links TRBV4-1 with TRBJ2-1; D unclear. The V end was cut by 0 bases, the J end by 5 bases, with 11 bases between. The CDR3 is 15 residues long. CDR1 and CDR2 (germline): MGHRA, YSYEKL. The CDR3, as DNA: TGCGCCAGCAGCCAAGATAGGATCATAAACAATGAGCAGTTCTTC. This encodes CASSQDRIINNEQFF.

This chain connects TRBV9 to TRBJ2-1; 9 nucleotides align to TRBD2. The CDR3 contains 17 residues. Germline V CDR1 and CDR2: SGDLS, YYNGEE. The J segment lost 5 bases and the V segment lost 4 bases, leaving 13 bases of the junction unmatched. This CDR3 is CASSPGGGLAGNNEQFF. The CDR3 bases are TGTGCCAGCAGCCCAGGGGGAGGGCTAGCGGGAAACAATGAGCAGTTCTTC.

The CDR3 DNA reads as TGTGCCATCAGTGAGTCTGGCGAGGGCTACAATGAGCAGTTCTTC. Its translation is CAISESGEGYNEQFF. The chain carries TRBV10-3 and TRBJ2-1; perhaps TRBD2 as D (5 bases). V gave up 0 bases and J gave up 3 bases, with 9 bases separating them. The CDR3 totals 15 residues. CDR1 and CDR2 (germline): ENHRY, SYGVKD.

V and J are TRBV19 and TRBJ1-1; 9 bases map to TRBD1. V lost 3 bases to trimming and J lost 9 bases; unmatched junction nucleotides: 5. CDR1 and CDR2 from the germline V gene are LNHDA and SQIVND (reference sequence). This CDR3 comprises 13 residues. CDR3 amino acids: CASSIRGQGKAFF. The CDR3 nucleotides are TGTGCCAGTAGTATCCGGGGACAGGGCAAAGCTTTCTTT.

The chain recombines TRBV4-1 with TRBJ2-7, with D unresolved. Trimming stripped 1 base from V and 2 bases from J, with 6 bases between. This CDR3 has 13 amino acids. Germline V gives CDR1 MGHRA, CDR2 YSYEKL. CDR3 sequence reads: CASSQGDTYEQYF. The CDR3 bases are TGCGCCAGCAGCCAAGGCGATACCTACGAGCAGTACTTC.

DNA of the CDR3: TGCGCCAGCAGCCCCGTCGGGCGCAGGGCCCATTACGAGCAGTACTTC. Translated, it gives CASSPVGRRAHYEQYF. The V gene is TRBV4-1, the J gene TRBJ2-7, with D perhaps TRBD1 (5 bases). Trimming took 4 bases from V and 4 from J, leaving 20 bases between them. CDR1 MGHRA and CDR2 YSYEKL come from the germline V gene. The CDR3 runs 16 residues.